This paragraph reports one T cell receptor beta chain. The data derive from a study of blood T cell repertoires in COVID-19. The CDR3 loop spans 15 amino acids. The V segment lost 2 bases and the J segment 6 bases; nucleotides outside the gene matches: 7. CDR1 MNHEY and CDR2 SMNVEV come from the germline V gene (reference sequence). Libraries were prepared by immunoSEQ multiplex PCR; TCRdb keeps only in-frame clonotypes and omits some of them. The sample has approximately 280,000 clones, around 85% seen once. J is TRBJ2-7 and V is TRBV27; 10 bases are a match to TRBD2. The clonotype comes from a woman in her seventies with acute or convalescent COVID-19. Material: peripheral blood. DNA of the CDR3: TGTGCCAGCAGTTTAAGCGGGGGGGCCCCCTTCGAGCAGTACTTC. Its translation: CASSLSGGAPFEQYF.